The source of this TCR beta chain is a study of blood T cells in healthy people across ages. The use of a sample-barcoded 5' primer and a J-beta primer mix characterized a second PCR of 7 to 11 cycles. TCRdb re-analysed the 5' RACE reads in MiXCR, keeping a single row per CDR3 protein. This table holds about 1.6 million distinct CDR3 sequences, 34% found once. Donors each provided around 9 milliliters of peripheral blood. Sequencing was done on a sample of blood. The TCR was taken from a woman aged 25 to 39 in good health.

The CDR3 spells CASSRPVEDSQLGANVLTF. For the CDR3, the DNA is TGTGCCAGCAGTCGCCCTGTTGAGGACTCACAACTTGGGGCCAACGTCCTGACTTTC. The gene calls are TRBV12-3 or TRBV12-4 and TRBJ2-6; tentative D call: TRBD2 (5 bases). This CDR3 spans 19 amino acids. Trimming shortened V by 5 bases and J by 3 bases, and 23 bases separated the two germline ends.